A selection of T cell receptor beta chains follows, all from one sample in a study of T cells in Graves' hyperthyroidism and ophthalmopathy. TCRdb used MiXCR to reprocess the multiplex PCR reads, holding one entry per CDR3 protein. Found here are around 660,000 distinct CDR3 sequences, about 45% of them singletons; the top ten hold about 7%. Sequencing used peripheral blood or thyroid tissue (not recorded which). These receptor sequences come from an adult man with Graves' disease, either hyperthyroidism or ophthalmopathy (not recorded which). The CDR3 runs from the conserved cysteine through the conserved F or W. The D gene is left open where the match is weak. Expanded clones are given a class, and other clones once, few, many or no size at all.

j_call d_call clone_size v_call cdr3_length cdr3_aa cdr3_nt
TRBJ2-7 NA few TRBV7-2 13 CASSPTYAYEQYF TGTGCCAGCAGCCCTACTTATGCCTACGAGCAGTACTTC
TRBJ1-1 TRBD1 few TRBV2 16 CASSQDDRGPNTEAFF TGTGCCAGCAGCCAAGACGACAGGGGGCCGAACACTGAAGCTTTCTTT
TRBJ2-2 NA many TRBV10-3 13 CAISELATGELFF TGTGCCATCAGTGAACTGGCCACCGGGGAGCTGTTTTTT
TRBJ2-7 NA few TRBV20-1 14 CSAFSRASSYEQYF TGCAGTGCTTTTTCGCGGGCGAGCTCCTACGAGCAGTACTTC
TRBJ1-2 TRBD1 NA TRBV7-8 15 CASSPTGTGNYGYTF TGTGCCAGCAGCCCCACCGGGACAGGGAACTATGGCTACACCTTC
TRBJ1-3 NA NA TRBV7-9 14 CASSFPPGYDTIYF TGTGCCAGCAGCTTTCCGCCCGGGTATGACACCATATATTTT
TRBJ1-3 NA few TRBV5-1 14 CASSPGDERNTIYF TGCGCCAGCAGCCCCGGGGACGAGAGAAACACCATATATTTT
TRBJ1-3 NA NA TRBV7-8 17 CAWSPLGQQLSGNTIYF TGTGCCTGGAGTCCCCTCGGGCAGCAACTCTCTGGAAACACCATATATTTT
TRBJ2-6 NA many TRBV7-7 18 CASSRGGGRNPGANVLTF TGTGCTAGCAGCCGCGGGGGCGGGCGGAACCCTGGGGCCAACGTCCTGACTTTC
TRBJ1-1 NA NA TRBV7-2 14 CASSFSHLNTEAFF TGTGCCAGCAGCTTCTCACATTTGAACACTGAAGCTTTCTTT
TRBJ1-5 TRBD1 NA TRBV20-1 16 CSAREAKGAANQPQHF TGCAGTGCTAGAGAGGCCAAGGGGGCAGCCAATCAGCCCCAGCATTTT
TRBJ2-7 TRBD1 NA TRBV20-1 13 CSAAGQGTYEQYF TGCAGTGCCGCGGGACAGGGTACCTACGAGCAGTACTTC
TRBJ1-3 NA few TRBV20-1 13 CSAAGDSGNTIYF TGCAGTGCAGCAGGAGACTCTGGAAACACCATATATTTT
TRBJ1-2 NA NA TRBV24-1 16 CATSDSGQFSNYGYTF TGTGCCACCAGTGATTCCGGACAGTTCTCTAACTATGGCTACACCTTC
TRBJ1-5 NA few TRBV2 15 CASSAGTNSNQPQHF TGTGCCAGCAGTGCCGGGACAAATAGCAATCAGCCCCAGCATTTT